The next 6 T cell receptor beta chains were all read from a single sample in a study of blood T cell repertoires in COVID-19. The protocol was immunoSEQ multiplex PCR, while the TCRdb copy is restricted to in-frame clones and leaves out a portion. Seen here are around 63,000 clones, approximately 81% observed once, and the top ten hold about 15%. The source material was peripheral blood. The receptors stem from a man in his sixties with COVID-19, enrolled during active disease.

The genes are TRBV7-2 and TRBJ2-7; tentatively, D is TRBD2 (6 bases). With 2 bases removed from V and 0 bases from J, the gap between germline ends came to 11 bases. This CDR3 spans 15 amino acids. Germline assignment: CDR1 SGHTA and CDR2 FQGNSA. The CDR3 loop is CASSLTGGYSYEQYF. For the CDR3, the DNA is TGTGCCAGCAGCTTAACCGGGGGTTACTCCTACGAGCAGTACTTC.

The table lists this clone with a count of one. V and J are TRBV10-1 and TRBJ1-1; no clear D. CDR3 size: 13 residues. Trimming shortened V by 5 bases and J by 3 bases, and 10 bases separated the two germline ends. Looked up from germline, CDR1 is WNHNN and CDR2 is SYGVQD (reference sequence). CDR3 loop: CASSLREYTEAFF. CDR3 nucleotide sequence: TGCGCCAGCAGTCTGAGGGAGTACACTGAAGCTTTCTTT.

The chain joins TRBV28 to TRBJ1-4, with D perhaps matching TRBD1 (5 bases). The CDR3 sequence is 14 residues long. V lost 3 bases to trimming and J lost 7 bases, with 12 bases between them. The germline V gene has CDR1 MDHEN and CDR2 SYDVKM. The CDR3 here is CASSLFQGGEKLFF. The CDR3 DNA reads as TGTGCCAGCAGTTTGTTTCAGGGTGGTGAAAAACTGTTTTTT.

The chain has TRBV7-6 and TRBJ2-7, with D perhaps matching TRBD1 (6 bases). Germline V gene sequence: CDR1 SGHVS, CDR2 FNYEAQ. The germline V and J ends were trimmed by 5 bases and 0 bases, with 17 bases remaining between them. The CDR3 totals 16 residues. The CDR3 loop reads CASSGGGDTFSYEQYF. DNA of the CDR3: TGTGCCAGCAGCGGGGGTGGGGACACCTTCTCCTACGAGCAGTACTTC.

CDR3 in amino acids: CASSPNAGGFYEQYF. As DNA, the CDR3 is TGCGCCAGCAGCCCTAATGCAGGGGGATTTTACGAGCAGTACTTC. The chain has TRBV5-1 and TRBJ2-7; TRBD1 matches 7 bases. This CDR3 region has 15 residues. The trim removed 4 bases at V and 4 bases at J, leaving 11 bases unmatched. Germline CDR1 SGHRS, CDR2 YFSETQ.

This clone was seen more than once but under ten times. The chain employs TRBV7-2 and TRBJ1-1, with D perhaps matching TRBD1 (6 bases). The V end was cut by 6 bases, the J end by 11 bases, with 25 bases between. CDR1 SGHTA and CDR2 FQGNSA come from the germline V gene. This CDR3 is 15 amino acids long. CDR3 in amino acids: CASRPSRAGVPGAFF. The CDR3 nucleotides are TGTGCCAGCAGGCCCAGCAGGGCAGGGGTCCCAGGGGCTTTCTTT.